The 22 T cell receptor beta chains reported below all come from one sample, sequenced in a study of blood T cell repertoires in COVID-19. Sequenced by immunoSEQ multiplex PCR; TCRdb stores in-frame clones only, minus some. The sample carries about 210,000 clones, about nine tenths recorded once. Sequenced input: PBMCs or T cells enriched from blood (not recorded which). Receptors were obtained from a man in his thirties or forties in a cohort exposed to, infected with or recovered from COVID-19 (not recorded which).

The gene calls are TRBV4-1 and TRBJ1-5; D might be TRBD1 (5 bases). V dropped 0 bases and J dropped 2 bases, with 14 bases sitting between them. CDR3 length equals 17 residues. Germline V CDR1 and CDR2: MGHRA, YSYEKL. The CDR3 here is CASSQEPSGGGNQPQHF. CDR3 in DNA: TGCGCCAGCAGCCAAGAACCTAGTGGAGGGGGCAATCAGCCCCAGCATTTT.

The CDR3, as DNA: TGCGCCAGCAGCGGACTAGCGGGAGGTAGTGAGACCCAGTACTTC. Amino acid sequence: CASSGLAGGSETQYF. The chain uses TRBV5-1 and TRBJ2-5; 14 bases fit TRBD2. Losses at the gene ends were 4 bases for V and 5 bases for J; bases not matched to a gene: 4. Germline CDR1 and CDR2: SGHRS and YFSETQ. The CDR3 loop spans 15 amino acids. Full variable domain (outside the CDR3, taken from reference TRBV5-1 and TRBJ2-5): KAGVTQTPRYLIKTRGQQVTLSCSPISGHRSVSWYQQTPGQGLQFLFEYFSETQRNKGNFPGRFSGRQFSNSRSEMNVSTLELGDSALYLCASSGLAGGSETQYFGPGTRLLVL.

V usage is TRBV18 and J usage is TRBJ2-3; TRBD2 aligns across 13 bases. Per the germline V gene, CDR1 is KGHSH and CDR2 is LQKENI. The length of the CDR3 is 18 residues. J lost 6 bases, V lost 1 base, and 10 bases had no gene match. DNA for the CDR3: TGTGCCAGCTCACCACAACTCGGACTAGCGGGAGTCCCTGATACGCAGTATTTT. It specifies CASSPQLGLAGVPDTQYF.

The chain recombines TRBV7-3 with TRBJ1-1; 8 nucleotides agree with TRBD1. Germline V gene lookup returns CDR1 SGHTA and CDR2 FQGTGA. Trimming cost V 3 bases and J 3 bases; bases outside gene matches: 6. The CDR3 sequence is 15 residues long. The CDR3 loop reads CASSLLGQAYTEAFF. The CDR3, as DNA: TGTGCCAGCAGCTTGCTGGGACAGGCCTACACTGAAGCTTTCTTT. The full variable domain, its missing parts supplied by reference TRBV7-3 and TRBJ1-1, is GAGVSQTPSNKVTEKGKYVELRCDPISGHTALYWYRQSLGQGPEFLIYFQGTGAADDSGLPNDRFFAVRPEGSVSTLKIQRTERGDSAVYLCASSLLGQAYTEAFFGQGTRLTVV.

This rearrangement joins TRBV24-1 to TRBJ1-2, with TRBD1 matching 7 bases. CDR1 and CDR2 (germline): KGHDR, SFDVKD. Trimming at V came to 3 bases and at J to 6 bases, leaving 6 bases not matched to a gene. The CDR3 contains 14 residues. The CDR3 protein is CATSDADREDGYTF. For the CDR3, the DNA is TGTGCCACCAGTGATGCCGACAGGGAGGATGGCTACACCTTC.

This chain links TRBV3-1 (or the pseudogene TRBV3-2) with TRBJ2-1, with D possibly matching TRBD2 (5 bases). The CDR3 totals 17 residues. V was shortened by 1 base and J by 4 bases, with 17 bases between the two germline ends. CDR1 is LGHDT and CDR2 is YNNKEL in the germline V gene (reference sequence). In nucleotides, the CDR3 is TGTGCCAGCAGCCAAGGGGTTACGGGAATGGGATACAATGAGCAGTTCTTC. Encoded protein: CASSQGVTGMGYNEQFF.

This rearrangement joins TRBV3-1 (or the pseudogene TRBV3-2) to TRBJ2-1; D remains unclear. Germline CDR1 LGHDT, CDR2 YNNKEL (reference sequence). The CDR3 is 14 residues long. The V and J ends lost 4 bases and 0 bases respectively, with 7 bases between them. The CDR3 DNA is TGTGCCAGCAGCCTACTTTTCTCCTACAATGAGCAGTTCTTC. Translating it yields CASSLLFSYNEQFF.

V and J are TRBV6-1 and TRBJ2-1; 10 bases are a match to TRBD2. This CDR3 contains 16 residues. CDR1 and CDR2 from the germline V gene are MNHNS and SASEGT. V gave up 2 bases and J gave up 2 bases; unmatched junction bases: 3. This CDR3 is CASSEQTSGAYNEQFF. The CDR3, as DNA: TGTGCCAGCAGTGAACAAACTAGCGGGGCCTACAATGAGCAGTTCTTC.

V gene TRBV27 combines with J gene TRBJ2-1; possible D gene TRBD2, 6 bases. The CDR3 runs 13 residues. Germline lookup yields CDR1 MNHEY and CDR2 SMNVEV (reference sequence). V was clipped by 0 bases and J by 9 bases, with 9 bases between them. CDR3 nucleotide sequence: TGTGCCAGCAGTTTATCGATAGCGGTTGAGCAGTTCTTC. This sequence encodes CASSLSIAVEQFF.

This rearrangement joins TRBV18 to TRBJ2-1; 9 bases align to TRBD1. This CDR3 is 15 amino acids long. V lost 3 bases to trimming and J lost 7 bases; unmatched junction nucleotides: 7. Germline CDR1 is KGHSH and CDR2 is LQKENI. The CDR3 nucleotides read TGTGCCAGCTCACCGGACAGGGGCCGGGGAAATGAGCAGTTCTTC. Amino acid sequence: CASSPDRGRGNEQFF.

The rearrangement joins TRBV7-9 to TRBJ2-1; 7 nucleotides match TRBD2. Germline V gene data show CDR1 as SEHNR and CDR2 as FQNEAQ (reference sequence). This CDR3 comprises 15 residues. V lost 2 bases, J lost 6 bases, and 7 bases stayed unmatched. The CDR3 reads CASSLLREALNEQFF. The CDR3 nucleotides are TGTGCCAGCAGCTTATTACGGGAGGCCCTCAATGAGCAGTTCTTC.

The chain recombines TRBV7-6 with TRBJ1-1; D not certain. Looked up from germline, CDR1 is SGHVS and CDR2 is FNYEAQ. The CDR3 is 13 amino acids. V lost 5 bases and J 2 bases, leaving 9 bases between the germline ends. CDR3 protein: CASSLTRNTEAFF. CDR3 coding DNA: TGTGCCAGCAGCCTGACTCGAAACACTGAAGCTTTCTTT. The complete variable domain, with remaining parts taken from reference TRBV7-6 and TRBJ1-1, reads GAGVSQSPRYKVTKRGQDVALRCDPISGHVSLYWYRQALGQGPEFLTYFNYEAQQDKSGLPNDRFSAERPEGSISTLTIQRTEQRDSAMYRCASSLTRNTEAFFGQGTRLTVV.

The genes are TRBV3-1 (or the pseudogene TRBV3-2) and TRBJ1-3, with unresolved D. Germline CDR1 is LGHDT and CDR2 is YNNKEL (reference sequence). The V end was cut by 5 bases, the J end by 6 bases, with 11 bases between. The CDR3 spans 13 residues. CDR3 DNA: TGTGCCAGCAGCGAAAGAGTGGTAAACACCATATATTTT. Protein: CASSERVVNTIYF.

This sequence joins TRBV7-3 and TRBJ2-3; D might be TRBD1 (6 bases). The V end was cut by 3 bases, the J end by 11 bases, with 15 bases between. The CDR3 length is 13 residues. CDR1 SGHTA and CDR2 FQGTGA come from the germline V gene. The CDR3 region has the DNA TGTGCCAGCAGCTTGAACCGGGACACCAAGCAGTATTTT. Encoded protein: CASSLNRDTKQYF.

J is TRBJ1-6 and V is TRBV5-1; D might be TRBD1 (5 bases). The CDR3 is made up of 14 amino acids. CDR1 is SGHRS, CDR2 YFSETQ, per germline. V was cut by 3 bases and J by 7 bases, with 11 bases left in between. The DNA for the CDR3 is TGCGCCAGCAGCTCATGGGGGGAAAATTCACCCCTCCACTTT. Translating it yields CASSSWGENSPLHF.

The chain is built from TRBV29-1 and TRBJ1-2; weak D call: TRBD1 (5 bases). Trimming pared 5 bases from V and 6 bases from J, leaving 19 bases between. CDR3 length: 14 amino acids. CDR1 is SQVTM and CDR2 is ANQGSEA in the germline V gene. In DNA, the CDR3 is TGCAGCGTTTCGGGCGGGACTGAGGGGAATGGCTACACCTTC. Translation: CSVSGGTEGNGYTF.

The chain carries TRBV2 and TRBJ1-4, with TRBD1 identical over 12 bases. The CDR3 runs to 18 residues. V shed 6 bases, J shed 2 bases, and the junction held 10 bases outside the gene matches. CDR1 is SNHLY, CDR2 FYNNEI, per germline. This chain's CDR3 is CASRRPGQGASTNEKLFF. In nucleotides, the CDR3 is TGTGCCAGCAGACGCCCGGGACAGGGGGCATCGACTAATGAAAAACTGTTTTTT.

The CDR3 region is CASRTGTGVIGELFF. The CDR3 bases are TGTGCCAGCAGAACCGGGACAGGGGTAATCGGGGAGCTGTTTTTT. The V gene is TRBV27, the J gene TRBJ2-2; 10 bases line up with TRBD1. V shed 6 bases, J shed 7 bases, and the junction held 8 bases outside the gene matches. The germline gives CDR1 MNHEY, CDR2 SMNVEV (reference sequence). The CDR3 consists of 15 residues.

The rearrangement uses TRBV12-3 or TRBV12-4 and TRBJ1-1; 7 bases are a match to TRBD1. This CDR3 has 13 residues. V was clipped by 5 bases and J by 3 bases; unmatched bases: 3. The CDR3 DNA reads as TGTGCCAGCAGTCGCGACAGGGACACTGAAGCTTTCTTT. This codes for CASSRDRDTEAFF.

Written as DNA, the CDR3 is TGTGCCAGCAGATCCGACCCGGAGGATACGCAGTATTTT. This translates into CASRSDPEDTQYF. This chain joins TRBV6-5 and TRBJ2-3; D unclear. This CDR3 comprises 13 residues. Germline loops: CDR1 MNHEY, CDR2 SVGAGI. Trimming removed 6 bases at V and 6 bases at J, with 13 bases between.

This chain links TRBV6-1 with TRBJ2-7; 9 bases are a match to TRBD2. Unmatched junction bases numbered 8, after V lost 4 bases and J lost 1 base. Looked up from germline, CDR1 is MNHNS and CDR2 is SASEGT. The CDR3 has 16 amino acids. CDR3 sequence: CASSAITSGPSYEQYF. The CDR3 DNA sequence: TGTGCCAGCAGTGCCATCACTAGCGGGCCTTCCTACGAGCAGTACTTC.

The chain links TRBV6-5 to TRBJ1-6, with TRBD1 matching over 9 bases. Germline lookup yields CDR1 MNHEY and CDR2 SVGAGI. V was clipped by 8 bases and J by 14 bases; unmatched bases: 13. The CDR3 length is 14 residues. The DNA of the CDR3 is TGTGCCAGCGCGGTCCCGGGACAGGGTACGGCCCTCCACTTT. This gives the protein CASAVPGQGTALHF.